These T cell receptor beta chains were read from a single sample in a study of CD8 T cell repertoires and HIV-1 epitope variants. The antigens these receptors bind are not known. Clones were sequenced by immunoSEQ multiplex PCR, and TCRdb holds only the in-frame ones, with some missing. In the table there are around 2,800 clones, around 70% of which are singletons. The source material was cultured CD8+ T cells derived from PBMCs. Receptors originate from a male donor with HIV. Each CDR3 is given with its conserved first and last residue. The order of the fields is clone size, J gene, D gene, V gene, CDR3 protein, CDR3 DNA. D genes are given only for firm matches. A row's size may be missing; if present it is once, few, many or a size class.

. | TRBJ2-7 | . | TRBV20-1 | CSARGQNEQYF | TGCAGTGCTAGAGGACAGAACGAGCAGTACTTC
few | TRBJ2-7 | . | TRBV6-1 | CASSARDNGYEQYF | TGTGCCAGCAGTGCTCGGGACAACGGCTACGAGCAGTACTTC
few | TRBJ2-7 | TRBD1 | TRBV28 | CASSLRTGADYEQYF | TGTGCCAGCAGTTTAAGGACAGGGGCGGACTACGAGCAGTACTTC
. | TRBJ2-2 | TRBD2 | TRBV7-6 | CASSLTGGTGELFF | TGTGCCAGCAGCTTGACGGGGGGCACCGGGGAGCTGTTTTTT
. | TRBJ2-3 | . | TRBV27 | CASRFGAGRPDTQYF | TGTGCCAGCAGGTTCGGGGCGGGAAGGCCAGATACGCAGTATTTT
. | TRBJ2-7 | TRBD1 | TRBV7-6 | CASSPPGQGGEQYF | TGTGCCAGCAGCCCCCCGGGACAGGGAGGGGAGCAGTACTTC
. | TRBJ2-5 | . | TRBV28 | CASSLSLYNQETQYF | TGTGCCAGCAGTTTATCCCTTTATAACCAAGAGACCCAGTACTTC
few | TRBJ1-1 | . | TRBV29-1 | CSGRDGEAFF | TGCAGCGGCCGGGACGGCGAAGCTTTCTTT
. | TRBJ2-7 | . | TRBV7-7 | CASSSNAGYEQYF | TGTGCCAGCAGCTCCAACGCAGGCTACGAGCAGTACTTC
. | TRBJ2-3 | TRBD2 | TRBV28 | CASSLLAGDYVSTDTQYF | TGTGCCAGCAGTTTACTAGCGGGGGATTACGTTAGCACAGATACGCAGTATTTT
. | TRBJ1-5 | . | TRBV19 | CASSIGLQTNQPQHF | TGTGCCAGTAGTATTGGATTGCAGACTAATCAGCCCCAGCATTTT
. | TRBJ2-1 | . | TRBV7-6 | CASSLAGRVAYNEQFF | TGTGCCAGCAGCTTAGCGGGCAGGGTGGCCTACAATGAGCAGTTCTTC
. | TRBJ2-3 | TRBD2 | TRBV7-6 | CASSLAGHSADTQYF | TGTGCCAGCAGCCTAGCGGGACATAGCGCAGATACGCAGTATTTT
. | TRBJ1-2 | . | TRBV19 | CASSQGYGYTF | TGTGCCAGCTCTCAGGGCTATGGCTACACCTTC
. | TRBJ1-1 | . | TRBV6-1 | CASSLARGGYTEAFF | TGTGCCAGCAGTCTCGCCCGGGGGGGGTACACTGAAGCTTTCTTT
. | TRBJ2-1 | TRBD2 | TRBV6-1 | CASSEWLAGGYNEQFF | TGTGCCAGCAGTGAGTGGCTAGCGGGAGGTTACAATGAGCAGTTCTTC
. | TRBJ2-3 | . | TRBV4-2 | CASSPRTESTDTQYF | TGTGCCAGCAGCCCAAGGACAGAGAGCACAGATACGCAGTATTTT
few | TRBJ1-5 | TRBD1 | TRBV5-1 | CASSPTGHQPQHF | TGCGCCAGCAGCCCGACAGGGCATCAGCCCCAGCATTTT
. | TRBJ2-2 | . | TRBV28 | CASSFGFGELFF | TGTGCCAGCAGTTTCGGGTTCGGGGAGCTGTTTTTT
. | TRBJ2-1 | . | TRBV28 | CASSLQGGEQFF | TGTGCCAGCAGTTTACAGGGAGGTGAGCAGTTCTTC
. | TRBJ2-5 | . | TRBV6-1 | CASSEWGAETQYF | TGTGCCAGCAGTGAATGGGGGGCGGAGACCCAGTACTTC
. | TRBJ2-1 | . | TRBV21-1 | CASSKEGLSYNEQFF | TGTGCCAGCAGCAAGGAGGGTCTCTCCTACAATGAGCAGTTCTTC
. | TRBJ2-2 | . | TRBV19 | CASRMNTGELFF | TGTGCCAGTAGGATGAACACCGGGGAGCTGTTTTTT
. | TRBJ1-1 | . | TRBV6-5 | CASSLGETTEAFF | TGTGCCAGCAGTCTAGGGGAGACCACTGAAGCTTTCTTT
. | TRBJ2-7 | . | TRBV7-8 | CASSSGTSSYEQYF | TGTGCCAGCAGCTCAGGGACCTCCTCCTACGAGCAGTACTTC
. | TRBJ1-1 | . | TRBV5-6 | CASSLEVGARGTEAFF | TGTGCCAGCAGCTTGGAGGTCGGGGCGAGGGGGACTGAAGCTTTCTTT